This TCR beta chain is from a study of a mutant IDH1 vaccine in newly diagnosed glioma. Background on the study: During weeks 1, 3, 5, 7, 11, 15, 19 and 23, patients received eight vaccinations.

Data came from immunoSEQ multiplex PCR; TCRdb stores just in-frame clones and leaves some out. The table records 30,000 to 45,000 clones, 78% of them present only once. As to time point: week 5, during vaccination. Doses comprised 300 ug of mutant IDH1 20-mer peptide each, plus topical imiquimod. The CDR3 is 14 amino acids. Germline assignment: CDR1 SSHAT and CDR2 FNYEAQ (reference sequence). About this clone: Its antigen remains unknown. The junction and the germline gene differ at one end; a read error may be behind it.

The study's findings and limits: It was approximately 93% of patients that developed vaccine-induced immune responses.

The sequencing here drew on PBMCs, taken from a glioma patient whose treatment included an IDH1 peptide vaccine. The genes are TRBV7-7 and TRBJ2-5; 10 bases fit TRBD2. This clonotype was sampled from a man between 35 and 55 years old with glioma. The CDR3, as DNA: TGTGCTAGCAGCTTAGCGGGGGGATCAGAGACCCAGTACTTC. It yields the protein CASSLAGGSETQYF.